These T cell receptor beta chains were read from a single sample in a study of blood T cell repertoires in COVID-19. The assay was immunoSEQ multiplex PCR, and TCRdb's table has in-frame clones only and misses some. The sample lists approximately 390,000 clones; roughly 89% were seen once. The sequencing sample was made of peripheral blood. These receptors came from a man in his late teens or twenties with active or convalescent COVID-19. Each CDR3 is given with its conserved first and last residue. D genes are given only for firm matches. Clone size appears in some rows only: once, few, many, or a class for an expanded clone.

>TRBV28|NA|TRBJ1-1|NA
TGTGCCAGCCGTCCAGTGAACACTGAAGCTTTCTTT
CASRPVNTEAFF
>TRBV4-3|NA|TRBJ2-7|TRBD2
TGCGCCAGCAGCCGCACTAGCGGGTACGAGCAGTACTTC
CASSRTSGYEQYF
>TRBV4-2|NA|TRBJ2-7|NA
TGTGCCAGCAGCTCACGTTGGGGCAACTCCTACGAGCAGTACTTC
CASSSRWGNSYEQYF
>TRBV29-1|NA|TRBJ2-1|NA
TGCAGCGTTGGTGATGCGGGGCCCTACAATGAGCAGTTCTTC
CSVGDAGPYNEQFF
>TRBV27|NA|TRBJ2-7|TRBD2
TGTGCCAGCAGTCCCCAGCGGGGGGGGCCCTACGAGCAGTACTTC
CASSPQRGGPYEQYF
>TRBV19|NA|TRBJ1-1|NA
TGTGCCAGTATTTTAACGGGACTCGGGACTGAAGCTTTCTTT
CASILTGLGTEAFF
>TRBV9|NA|TRBJ1-6|TRBD1
TGTGCCAGCAGCCCTACTGGACAGGGGCTGGGTTCACCCCTCCACTTT
CASSPTGQGLGSPLHF
>TRBV3-1/TRBV3-2|NA|TRBJ1-5|NA
TGTGCCAGCCACTACGACCTTCAGCCCCAGCATTTT
CASHYDLQPQHF
>TRBV28|NA|TRBJ2-1|NA
TGTGCCAGCAGTCACCCGGAACGAATTGGCGGGCAGTTCTTC
CASSHPERIGGQFF
>TRBV5-5|NA|TRBJ1-1|NA
TGTGCCAGCAGCTACAGGGAGGGGACTGAAGCTTTCTTT
CASSYREGTEAFF
>TRBV7-6|once|TRBJ1-2|TRBD1
TGTGCCAGCTCCCCGGGACAGGGGATCTACTATGGCTACACCTTC
CASSPGQGIYYGYTF
>TRBV14|few|TRBJ1-1|TRBD1
TGTGCCAGCAGCCAGGACAGGAGGTTGAACACTGAAGCTTTCTTT
CASSQDRRLNTEAFF
>TRBV6-6|NA|TRBJ1-2|NA
TGTGCCAGCAGATGGGGGGGCGGCTATGGCTACACCTTC
CASRWGGGYGYTF
>TRBV6-5|NA|TRBJ2-6|NA
TGTGCCAGCAGTTGGTCGGGGAGCTCTGGGGCCAACGTCCTGACTTTC
CASSWSGSSGANVLTF
>TRBV6-5|NA|TRBJ2-5|NA
TGTGCCAGCAGTTACTCGACGACAGCCCAAGAGACCCAGTACTTC
CASSYSTTAQETQYF
>TRBV19|few|TRBJ2-2|TRBD2
TGTGCCAGTGAACGAAATAGCGGGGGGAACACCGGGGAGCTGTTTTTT
CASERNSGGNTGELFF
>TRBV27|NA|TRBJ2-7|TRBD1
TGTGCCAGCAGTTCGAGACAGGGGGCGAACCAGTACTTC
CASSSRQGANQYF
>TRBV6-2/TRBV6-3|NA|TRBJ2-2|TRBD2
TGTGCCAGCAGTAGGGCTAGCGGGAGGGGCACCGGGGAGCTGTTTTTT
CASSRASGRGTGELFF
>TRBV16|NA|TRBJ1-1|TRBD1
TGTGCCAGCAGCCAAAGACAGGGCAGCACTGAAGCTTTCTTT
CASSQRQGSTEAFF
>TRBV21-1|NA|TRBJ2-6|NA
TGTGCCAGCAGCATAATTGCGCTTACAGGGGATTCCTCTGGGGCCAACGTCCTGACTTTC
CASSIIALTGDSSGANVLTF
>TRBV25-1|NA|TRBJ2-2|NA
TGTGCCAGCAGTGTTAATCGACTTGGAGTGCCGCTGTTTTTT
CASSVNRLGVPLFF
>TRBV7-6|NA|TRBJ2-1|NA
TGTGCCAGCAGCTTAGCCTCGTCGGGGGGCGGGGAGCAGTTCTTC
CASSLASSGGGEQFF
>TRBV2|NA|TRBJ1-5|NA
TGTGCCAGCAGTGGTGGTTGGGCGAGCAATCAGCCCCAGCATTTT
CASSGGWASNQPQHF
>TRBV4-3|NA|TRBJ2-5|TRBD2
TGCGCCAGCAGCCCCTTGGGAGCGGGAGAAGAGACCCAGTACTTC
CASSPLGAGEETQYF
>TRBV10-1|NA|TRBJ2-4|TRBD1
TGCGCCCGCCACGACCGGAGACAGGGCTCCAAAAACATTCAGTACTTC
CARHDRRQGSKNIQYF
>TRBV5-1|NA|TRBJ2-7|TRBD1
TGCGCCAGCAGCGCCCGGACAGGGGGCCTCGACGAGCAGTACTTC
CASSARTGGLDEQYF
>TRBV3-1/TRBV3-2|NA|TRBJ2-7|TRBD1
TGTGCCAGCAGCCGACAGGGGTCCTACGAGCAGTACTTC
CASSRQGSYEQYF